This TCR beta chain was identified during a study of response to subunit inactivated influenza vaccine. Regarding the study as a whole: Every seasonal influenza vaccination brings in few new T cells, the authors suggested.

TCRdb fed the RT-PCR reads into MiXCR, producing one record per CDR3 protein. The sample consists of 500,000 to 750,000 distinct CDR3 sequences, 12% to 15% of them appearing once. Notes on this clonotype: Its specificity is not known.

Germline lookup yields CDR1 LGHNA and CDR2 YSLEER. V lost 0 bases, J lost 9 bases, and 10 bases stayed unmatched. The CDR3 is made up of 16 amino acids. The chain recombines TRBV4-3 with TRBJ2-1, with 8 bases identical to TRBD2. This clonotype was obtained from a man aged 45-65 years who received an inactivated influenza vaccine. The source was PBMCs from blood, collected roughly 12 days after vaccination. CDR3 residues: CASSQDRAGRAVEQFF. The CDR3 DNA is TGCGCCAGCAGCCAAGATCGGGCCGGGAGGGCCGTTGAGCAGTTCTTC.